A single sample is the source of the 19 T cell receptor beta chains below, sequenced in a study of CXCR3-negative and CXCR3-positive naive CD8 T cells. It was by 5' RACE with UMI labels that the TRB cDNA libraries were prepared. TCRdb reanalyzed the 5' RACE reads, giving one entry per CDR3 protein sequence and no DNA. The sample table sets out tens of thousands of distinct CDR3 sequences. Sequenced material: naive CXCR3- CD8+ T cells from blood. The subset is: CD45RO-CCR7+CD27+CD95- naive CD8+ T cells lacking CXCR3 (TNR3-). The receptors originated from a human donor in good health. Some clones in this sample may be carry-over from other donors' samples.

The CDR3 loop is CSVEVTDTNTGELFF. The V call is TRBV29-1, the J call TRBJ2-2. The CDR3 loop spans 15 amino acids. In germline, CDR1 is SQVTM, CDR2 ANQGSEA.

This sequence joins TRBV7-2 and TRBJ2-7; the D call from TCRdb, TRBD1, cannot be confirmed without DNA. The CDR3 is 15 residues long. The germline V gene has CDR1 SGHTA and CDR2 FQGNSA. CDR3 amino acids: CASSSWPGQKETQYF. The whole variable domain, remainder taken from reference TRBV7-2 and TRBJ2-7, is GAGVSQSPSNKVTEKGKDVELRCDPISGHTALYWYRQSLGQGLEFLIYFQGNSAPDKSGLPSDRFSAERTGGSVSTLTIQRTQQEDSAVYLCASSSWPGQKETQYFGPGTRLTVT.

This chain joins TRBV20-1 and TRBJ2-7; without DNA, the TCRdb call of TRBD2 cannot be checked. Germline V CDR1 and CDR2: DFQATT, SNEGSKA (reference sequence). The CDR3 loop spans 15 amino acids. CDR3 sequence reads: CSARDIRGPSYEQYF.

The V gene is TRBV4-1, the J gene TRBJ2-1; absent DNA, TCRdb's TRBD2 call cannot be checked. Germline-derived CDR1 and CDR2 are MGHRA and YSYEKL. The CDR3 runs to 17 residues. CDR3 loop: CASSPHMTSGAYNEQFF.

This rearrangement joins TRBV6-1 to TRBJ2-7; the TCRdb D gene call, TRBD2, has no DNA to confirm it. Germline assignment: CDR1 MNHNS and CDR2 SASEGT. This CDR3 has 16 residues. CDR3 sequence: CASKILAGRAPYEQYF.

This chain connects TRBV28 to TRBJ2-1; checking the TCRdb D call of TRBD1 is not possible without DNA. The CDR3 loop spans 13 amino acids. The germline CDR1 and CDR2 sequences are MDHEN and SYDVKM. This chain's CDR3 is CASSIRAGGEQFF.

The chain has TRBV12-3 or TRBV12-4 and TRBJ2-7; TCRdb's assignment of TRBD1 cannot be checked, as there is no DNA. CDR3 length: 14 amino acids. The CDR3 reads CASSPPNTILEQYF.

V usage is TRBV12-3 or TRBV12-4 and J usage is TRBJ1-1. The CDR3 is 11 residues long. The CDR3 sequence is CASLRHTEAFF.

The CDR3 loop reads CSVRDISGYTF. The rearrangement uses TRBV29-1 and TRBJ1-2; with no DNA, the TCRdb D assignment of TRBD1 cannot be verified. Germline V lookup: CDR1 SQVTM, CDR2 ANQGSEA. The CDR3 loop spans 11 amino acids. Using reference TRBV29-1 and TRBJ1-2 for the parts outside the CDR3, the full variable domain is SAVISQKPSRDICQRGTSLTIQCQVDSQVTMMFWYRQQPGQSLTLIATANQGSEATYESGFVIDKFPISRPNLTFSTLTVSNMSPEDSSIYLCSVRDISGYTFGSGTRLTVV.

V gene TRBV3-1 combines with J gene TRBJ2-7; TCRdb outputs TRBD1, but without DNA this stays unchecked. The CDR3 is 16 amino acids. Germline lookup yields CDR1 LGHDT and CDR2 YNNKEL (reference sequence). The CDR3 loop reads CASSDRDITFTYEQYF.

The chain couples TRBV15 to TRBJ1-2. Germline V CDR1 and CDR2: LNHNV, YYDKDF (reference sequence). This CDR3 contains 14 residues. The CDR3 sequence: CATSERALNYGYTF.

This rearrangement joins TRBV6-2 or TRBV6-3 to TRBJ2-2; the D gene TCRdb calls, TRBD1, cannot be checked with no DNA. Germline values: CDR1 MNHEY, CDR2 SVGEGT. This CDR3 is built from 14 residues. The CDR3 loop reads CASSLGTHTGELFF.

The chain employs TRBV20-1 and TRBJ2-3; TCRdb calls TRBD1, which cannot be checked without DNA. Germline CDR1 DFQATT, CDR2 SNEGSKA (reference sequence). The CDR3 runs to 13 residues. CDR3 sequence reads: CSARARATDTQYF.

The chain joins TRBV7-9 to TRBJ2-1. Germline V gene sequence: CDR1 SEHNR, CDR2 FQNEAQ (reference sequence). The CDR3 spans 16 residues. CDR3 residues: CASSLAGLSSYNEQFF.

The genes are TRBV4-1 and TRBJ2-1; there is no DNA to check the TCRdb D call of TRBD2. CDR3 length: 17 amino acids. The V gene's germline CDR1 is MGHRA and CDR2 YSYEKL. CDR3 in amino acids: CASSQAPGRGEYNDQFF.

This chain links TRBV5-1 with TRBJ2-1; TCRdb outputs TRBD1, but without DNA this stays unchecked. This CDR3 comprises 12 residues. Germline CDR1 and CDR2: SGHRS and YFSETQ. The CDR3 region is CASSWRGDEQFF.

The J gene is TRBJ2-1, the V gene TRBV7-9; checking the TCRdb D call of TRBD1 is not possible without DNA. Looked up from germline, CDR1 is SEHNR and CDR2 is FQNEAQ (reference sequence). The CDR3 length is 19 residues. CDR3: CASSHPLSGTGNSYNEQFF.

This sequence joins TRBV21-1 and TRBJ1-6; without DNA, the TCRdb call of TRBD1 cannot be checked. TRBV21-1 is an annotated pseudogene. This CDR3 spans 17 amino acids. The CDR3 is CASSTSRQGVRNSPLHF.

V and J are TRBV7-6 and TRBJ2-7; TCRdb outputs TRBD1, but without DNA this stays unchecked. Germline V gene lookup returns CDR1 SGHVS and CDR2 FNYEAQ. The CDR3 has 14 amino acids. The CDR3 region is CASSLAGRQYEQYF.